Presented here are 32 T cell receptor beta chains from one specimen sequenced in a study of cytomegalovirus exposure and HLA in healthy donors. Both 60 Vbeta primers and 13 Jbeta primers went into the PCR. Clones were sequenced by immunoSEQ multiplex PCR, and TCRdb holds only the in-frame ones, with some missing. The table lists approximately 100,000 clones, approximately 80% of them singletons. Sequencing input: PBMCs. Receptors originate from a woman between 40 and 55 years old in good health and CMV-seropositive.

The CDR3 bases are TGTGCCAGCAGACGGCCGGGACTAGCGGGAGGAATCCAGTTCTTC. Translated, it gives CASRRPGLAGGIQFF. This sequence joins TRBV11-2 and TRBJ2-1; 15 nucleotides align to TRBD2. The germline V gene encodes CDR1 SGHAT and CDR2 FQNNGV. The V gene end was trimmed by 6 bases and the J gene end by 13 bases; junction bases not matched to a gene: 10. The CDR3 extends over 15 amino acids.

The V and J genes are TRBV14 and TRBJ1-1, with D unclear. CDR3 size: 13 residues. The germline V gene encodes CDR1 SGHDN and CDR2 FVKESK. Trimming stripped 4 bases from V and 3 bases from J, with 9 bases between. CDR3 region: CASSPQDYTEAFF. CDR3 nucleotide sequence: TGTGCCAGCAGCCCCCAGGACTACACTGAAGCTTTCTTT.

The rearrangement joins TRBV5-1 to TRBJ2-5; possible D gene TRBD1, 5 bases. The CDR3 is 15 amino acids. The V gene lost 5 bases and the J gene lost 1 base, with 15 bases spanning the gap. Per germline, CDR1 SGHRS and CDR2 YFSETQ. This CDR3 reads CASRSFQGTQETQYF. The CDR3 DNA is TGCGCCAGCAGATCCTTCCAGGGTACCCAAGAGACCCAGTACTTC. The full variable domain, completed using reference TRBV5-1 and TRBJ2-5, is KAGVTQTPRYLIKTRGQQVTLSCSPISGHRSVSWYQQTPGQGLQFLFEYFSETQRNKGNFPGRFSGRQFSNSRSEMNVSTLELGDSALYLCASRSFQGTQETQYFGPGTRLLVL.

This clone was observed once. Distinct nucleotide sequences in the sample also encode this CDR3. CDR3 residues: CASSLQNTGELFF. The CDR3 nucleotides read TGCGCCAGCAGCTTACAGAACACCGGGGAGCTGTTTTTT. V usage is TRBV5-1 and J usage is TRBJ2-2; D not resolved. V was clipped by 2 bases and J by 1 base, with 3 bases between them. Germline-derived CDR1 and CDR2 are SGHRS and YFSETQ. CDR3 length: 13 amino acids. The full variable domain, completed using reference TRBV5-1 and TRBJ2-2, is KAGVTQTPRYLIKTRGQQVTLSCSPISGHRSVSWYQQTPGQGLQFLFEYFSETQRNKGNFPGRFSGRQFSNSRSEMNVSTLELGDSALYLCASSLQNTGELFFGEGSRLTVL.

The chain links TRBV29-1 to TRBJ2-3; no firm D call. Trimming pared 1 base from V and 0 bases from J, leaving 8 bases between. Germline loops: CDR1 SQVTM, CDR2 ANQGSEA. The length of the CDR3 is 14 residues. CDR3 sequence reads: CSVEARSSTDTQYF. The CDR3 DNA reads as TGCAGCGTTGAAGCGCGCTCTAGCACAGATACGCAGTATTTT.

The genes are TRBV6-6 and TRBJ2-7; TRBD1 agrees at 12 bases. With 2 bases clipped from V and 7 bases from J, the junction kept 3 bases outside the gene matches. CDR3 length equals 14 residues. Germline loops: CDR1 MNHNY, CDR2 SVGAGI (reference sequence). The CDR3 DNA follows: TGTGCCAGCAGTTACCAGGGACAGGGGGCTGAGCAGTACTTC. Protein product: CASSYQGQGAEQYF.

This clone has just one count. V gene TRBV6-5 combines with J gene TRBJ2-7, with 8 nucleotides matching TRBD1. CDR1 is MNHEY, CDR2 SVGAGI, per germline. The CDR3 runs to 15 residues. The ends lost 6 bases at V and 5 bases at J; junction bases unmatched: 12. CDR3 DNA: TGTGCCAGCAGGGACCCGGGACAGGCGTACCACGAGCAGTACTTC. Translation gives CASRDPGQAYHEQYF.

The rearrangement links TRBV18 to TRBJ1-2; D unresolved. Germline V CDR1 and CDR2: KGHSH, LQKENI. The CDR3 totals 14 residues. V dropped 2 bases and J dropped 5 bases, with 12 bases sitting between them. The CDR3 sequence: CASSPAEKPYGYTF. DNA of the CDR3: TGTGCCAGCTCACCAGCCGAGAAACCGTATGGCTACACCTTC.

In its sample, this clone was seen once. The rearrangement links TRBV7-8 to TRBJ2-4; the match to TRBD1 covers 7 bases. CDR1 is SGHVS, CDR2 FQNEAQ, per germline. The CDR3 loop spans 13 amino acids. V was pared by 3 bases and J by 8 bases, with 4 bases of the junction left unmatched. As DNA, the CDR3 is TGTGCCAGCAGCTTCCAGGGGGTTTACATTCAGTACTTC. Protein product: CASSFQGVYIQYF.

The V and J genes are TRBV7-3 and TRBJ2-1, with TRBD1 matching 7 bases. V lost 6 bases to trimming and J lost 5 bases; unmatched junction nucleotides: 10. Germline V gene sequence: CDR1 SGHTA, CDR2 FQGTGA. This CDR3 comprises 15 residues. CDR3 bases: TGTGCCAGCAGTACCCGGGACAGCGATAACAATGAGCAGTTCTTC. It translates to CASSTRDSDNNEQFF. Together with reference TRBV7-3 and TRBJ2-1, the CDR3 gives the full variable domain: GAGVSQTPSNKVTEKGKYVELRCDPISGHTALYWYRQSLGQGPEFLIYFQGTGAADDSGLPNDRFFAVRPEGSVSTLKIQRTERGDSAVYLCASSTRDSDNNEQFFGPGTRLTVL.

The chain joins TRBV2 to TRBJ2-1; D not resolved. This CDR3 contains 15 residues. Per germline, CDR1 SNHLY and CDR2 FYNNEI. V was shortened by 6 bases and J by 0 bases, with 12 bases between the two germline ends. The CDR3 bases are TGTGCCAGCAGCGTAGCCCAGAGCTCCTACAATGAGCAGTTCTTC. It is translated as CASSVAQSSYNEQFF.

The CDR3 here is CAWDTGQSNSPLHF. The CDR3 nucleotides read TGTGCCTGGGATACGGGACAGAGTAATTCACCCCTCCACTTT. This chain connects TRBV30 to TRBJ1-6, with 7 bases that match TRBD1. Trimming cost V 5 bases and J 6 bases; bases outside gene matches: 7. In germline, CDR1 is GTSNPN, CDR2 SVGIG (reference sequence). The CDR3 covers 14 residues.

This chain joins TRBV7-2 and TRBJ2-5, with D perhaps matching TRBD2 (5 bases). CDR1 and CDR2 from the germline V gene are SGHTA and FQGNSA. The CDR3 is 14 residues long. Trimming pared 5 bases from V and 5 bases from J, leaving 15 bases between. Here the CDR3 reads CASSPLMGGETQYF. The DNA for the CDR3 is TGTGCCAGCAGCCCCTTGATGGGCGGGGAGACCCAGTACTTC. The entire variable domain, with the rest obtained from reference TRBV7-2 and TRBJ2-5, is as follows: GAGVSQSPSNKVTEKGKDVELRCDPISGHTALYWYRQSLGQGLEFLIYFQGNSAPDKSGLPSDRFSAERTGGSVSTLTIQRTQQEDSAVYLCASSPLMGGETQYFGPGTRLLVL.

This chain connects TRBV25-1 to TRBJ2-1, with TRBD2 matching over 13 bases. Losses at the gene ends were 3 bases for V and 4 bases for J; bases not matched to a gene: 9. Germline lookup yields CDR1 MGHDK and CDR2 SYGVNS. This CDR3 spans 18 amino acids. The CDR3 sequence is CASSDGLAGDHSYNEQFF. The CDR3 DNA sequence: TGTGCCAGCAGTGATGGACTAGCGGGAGATCACTCATACAATGAGCAGTTCTTC.

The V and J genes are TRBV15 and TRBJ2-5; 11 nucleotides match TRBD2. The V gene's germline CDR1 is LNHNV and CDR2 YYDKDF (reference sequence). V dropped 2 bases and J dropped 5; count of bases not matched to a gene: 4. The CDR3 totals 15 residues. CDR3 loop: CATSRRGLADETQYF. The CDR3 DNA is TGTGCCACCAGCAGAAGGGGACTAGCGGACGAGACCCAGTACTTC.

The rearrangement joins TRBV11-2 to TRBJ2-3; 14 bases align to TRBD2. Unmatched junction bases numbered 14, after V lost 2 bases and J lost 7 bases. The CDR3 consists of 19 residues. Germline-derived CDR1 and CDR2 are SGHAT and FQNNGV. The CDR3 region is CASSLYPPGTSGSVNTQYF. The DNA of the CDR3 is TGTGCCAGCAGCTTATACCCCCCGGGGACTAGCGGGAGTGTTAATACGCAGTATTTT.

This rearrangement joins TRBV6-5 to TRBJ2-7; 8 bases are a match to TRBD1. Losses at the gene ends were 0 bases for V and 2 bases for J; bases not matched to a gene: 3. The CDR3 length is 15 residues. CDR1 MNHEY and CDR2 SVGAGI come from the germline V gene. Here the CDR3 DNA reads TGTGCCAGCAGTTACTCGACAGGGGAAACCTACGAGCAGTACTTC. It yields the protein CASSYSTGETYEQYF.

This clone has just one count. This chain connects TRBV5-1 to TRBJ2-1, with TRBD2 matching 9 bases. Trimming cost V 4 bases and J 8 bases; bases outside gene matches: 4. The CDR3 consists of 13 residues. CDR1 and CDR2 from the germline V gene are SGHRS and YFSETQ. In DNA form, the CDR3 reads TGCGCCAGCAGCCCCCGACTAGCGGATGAGCAGTTCTTC. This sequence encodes CASSPRLADEQFF.

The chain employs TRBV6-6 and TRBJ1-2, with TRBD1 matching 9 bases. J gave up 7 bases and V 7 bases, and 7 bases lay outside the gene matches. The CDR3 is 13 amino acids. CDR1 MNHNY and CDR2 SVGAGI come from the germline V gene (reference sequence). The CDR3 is CASTIGQGTGYTF. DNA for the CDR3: TGTGCCAGCACCATCGGACAGGGGACTGGCTACACCTTC.

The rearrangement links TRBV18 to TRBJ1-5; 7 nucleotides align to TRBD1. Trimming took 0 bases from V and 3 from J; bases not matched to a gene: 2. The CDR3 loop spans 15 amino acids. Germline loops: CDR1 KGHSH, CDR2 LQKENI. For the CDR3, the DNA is TGTGCCAGCTCACCACCAGGGGGCGTCAATCAGCCCCAGCATTTT. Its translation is CASSPPGGVNQPQHF.

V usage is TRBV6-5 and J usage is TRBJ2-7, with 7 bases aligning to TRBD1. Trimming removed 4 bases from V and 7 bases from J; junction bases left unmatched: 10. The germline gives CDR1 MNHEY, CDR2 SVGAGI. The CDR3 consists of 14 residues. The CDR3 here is CASSFLDRRKEQYF. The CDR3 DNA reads TGTGCCAGCAGTTTCCTGGACAGGCGTAAAGAGCAGTACTTC.

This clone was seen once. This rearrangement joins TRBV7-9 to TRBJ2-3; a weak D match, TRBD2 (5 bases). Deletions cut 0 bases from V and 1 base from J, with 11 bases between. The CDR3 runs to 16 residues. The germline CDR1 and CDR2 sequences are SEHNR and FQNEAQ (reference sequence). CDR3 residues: CASSLASGVGTDTQYF. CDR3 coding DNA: TGTGCCAGCAGCTTAGCCAGCGGAGTGGGCACAGATACGCAGTATTTT.

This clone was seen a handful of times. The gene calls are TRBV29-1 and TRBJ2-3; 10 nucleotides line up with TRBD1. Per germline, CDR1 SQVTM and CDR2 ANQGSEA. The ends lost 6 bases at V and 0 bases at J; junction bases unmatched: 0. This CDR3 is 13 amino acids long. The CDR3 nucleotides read TGCAGCGTGGGACAGGGGAGCACAGATACGCAGTATTTT. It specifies CSVGQGSTDTQYF.

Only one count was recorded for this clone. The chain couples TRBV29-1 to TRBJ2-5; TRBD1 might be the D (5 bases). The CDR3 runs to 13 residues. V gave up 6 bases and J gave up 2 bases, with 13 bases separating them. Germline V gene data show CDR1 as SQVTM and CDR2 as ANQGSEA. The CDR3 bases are TGCAGCGTAAAGGGGCGGTTTCAAGAGACCCAGTACTTC. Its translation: CSVKGRFQETQYF.

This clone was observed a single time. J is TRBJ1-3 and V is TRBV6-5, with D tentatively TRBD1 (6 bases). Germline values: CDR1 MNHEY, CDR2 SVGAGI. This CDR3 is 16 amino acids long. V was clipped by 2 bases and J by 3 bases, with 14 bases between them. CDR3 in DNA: TGTGCCAGCAGTTACCGGACAGCTGGAATTGGAAACACCATATATTTT. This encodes CASSYRTAGIGNTIYF.

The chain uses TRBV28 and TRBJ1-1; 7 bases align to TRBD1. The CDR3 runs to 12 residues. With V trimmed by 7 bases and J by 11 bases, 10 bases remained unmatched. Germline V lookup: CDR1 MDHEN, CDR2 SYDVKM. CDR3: CASTEQGRRAFF. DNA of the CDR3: TGTGCCAGCACTGAACAGGGGAGAAGGGCTTTCTTT.

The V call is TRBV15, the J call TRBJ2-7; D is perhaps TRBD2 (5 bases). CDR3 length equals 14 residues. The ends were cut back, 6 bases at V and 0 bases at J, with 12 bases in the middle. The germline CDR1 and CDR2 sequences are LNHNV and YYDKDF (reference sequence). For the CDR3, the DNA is TGTGCCACCAGTCGAACTAGTCTCTCCTACGAGCAGTACTTC. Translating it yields CATSRTSLSYEQYF.

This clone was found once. CDR3 nucleotides: TGTGCCAGTAGTATAGGGACTCAACGAAGAGCCAAAAACATTCAGTACTTC. Its translation: CASSIGTQRRAKNIQYF. The V gene is TRBV19, the J gene TRBJ2-4; the D gene is possibly TRBD2 (5 bases). Germline CDR1 and CDR2: LNHDA and SQIVND (reference sequence). V lost 1 base and J 0 bases, leaving 13 bases between the germline ends. This CDR3 region has 17 residues.

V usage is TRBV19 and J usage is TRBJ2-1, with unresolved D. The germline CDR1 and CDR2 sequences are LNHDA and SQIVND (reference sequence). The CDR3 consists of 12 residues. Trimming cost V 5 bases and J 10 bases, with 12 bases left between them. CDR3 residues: CASSVRIGEQFF. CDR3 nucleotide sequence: TGTGCCAGTAGTGTACGGATCGGGGAGCAGTTCTTC.

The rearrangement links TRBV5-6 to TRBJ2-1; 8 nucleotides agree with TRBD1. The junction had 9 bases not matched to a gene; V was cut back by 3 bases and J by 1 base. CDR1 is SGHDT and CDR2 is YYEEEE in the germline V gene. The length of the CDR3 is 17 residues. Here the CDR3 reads CASSWKGQAFSYNEQFF. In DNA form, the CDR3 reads TGTGCCAGCAGCTGGAAGGGACAGGCCTTTTCCTACAATGAGCAGTTCTTC.

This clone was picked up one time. CDR3 sequence reads: CASSGSQNTGELFF. CDR3 bases: TGTGCCAGCAGTGGATCACAGAACACCGGGGAGCTGTTTTTT. The chain couples TRBV6-1 to TRBJ2-2; no clear D. Trimming stripped 4 bases from V and 1 base from J, with 7 bases between. CDR3 length equals 14 residues. The germline V gene has CDR1 MNHNS and CDR2 SASEGT.

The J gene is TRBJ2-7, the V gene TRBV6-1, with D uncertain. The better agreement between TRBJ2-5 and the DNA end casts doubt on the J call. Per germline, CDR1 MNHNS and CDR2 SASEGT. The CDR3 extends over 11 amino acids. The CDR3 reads CASSPLETQYF. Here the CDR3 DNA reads TGTGCCAGCAGCCCCCTGGAGACCCAGTACTTC.